Reported below is one T cell receptor beta chain. The data were obtained in a study of T cell responses to AZD1222 COVID-19 vaccine. CDR3 length: 15 amino acids. Germline V gene lookup returns CDR1 SGHTA and CDR2 FQGNSA. Germline trimming cut 5 bases from V and 7 bases from J; bases unmatched to any gene: 10. Measured with immunoSEQ multiplex PCR; TCRdb has only the in-frame clones, and not every one. The table shows about 100,000 clones, with approximately 84% occurring only once. The rearrangement uses TRBV7-2 and TRBJ2-2; TRBD1 matches 7 bases. The source was peripheral blood, collected on day 0 of AZD1222 vaccination. This sequence was found in an adult in good health. The CDR3 region has the DNA TGTGCCAGCAGCCCCAAAAGGGGGCAAGGCGGGGAGCTGTTTTTT. Protein product: CASSPKRGQGGELFF.